This record covers a single TCR beta chain. From germline, CDR1 is SNHLY and CDR2 FYNNEI. V lost 6 bases, J lost 5 bases, and 6 bases stayed unmatched. This CDR3 has 13 residues. Treatment described: around 19 received Ad26.COV2.S at low or high dose, single or two shots; five or six received placebo; per-sample allocation not given. Sampling was done on day 63 after the first vaccine or placebo injection. The data belong to a study of Ad26.COV2.S vaccination and SARS-CoV-2 variants. Sequenced by immunoSEQ multiplex PCR; TCRdb stores in-frame clones only, minus some. The data contain some 460,000 clones, 80% to 90% of them singletons.

This material consisted of peripheral blood, taken in a trial of Ad26.COV2.S vaccine versus placebo. The gene calls are TRBV2 and TRBJ1-1; 7 nucleotides align to TRBD1. This TCR derives from a person aged 18-65 years who received the Ad26.COV2.S COVID-19 vaccine or a placebo. This chain's CDR3 is CASRVSGGTEAFF. The CDR3 DNA reads TGTGCCAGCAGGGTTTCAGGGGGGACTGAAGCTTTCTTT.